The 20 T cell receptor beta chains listed next were all sequenced from one sample in a study of cytomegalovirus exposure and HLA in healthy donors. The PCR made use of 60 Vbeta and 13 Jbeta primers. Clones were sequenced by immunoSEQ multiplex PCR, and TCRdb holds only the in-frame ones, with some missing. Its table records more than 130,000 clones. The sample comprised PBMCs. Source of these receptors: a man aged 35 to 55 in good health and CMV-seronegative.

The chain is built from TRBV13 and TRBJ1-6; D uncertain. Trimming removed 3 bases at V and 2 bases at J, with 14 bases between. Germline CDR1 PRHDT, CDR2 FYEKMQ (reference sequence). The CDR3 loop spans 17 amino acids. CDR3 sequence reads: CASSFTLAFTYNSPLHF. For the CDR3, the DNA is TGTGCCAGCAGCTTTACATTGGCCTTCACCTATAATTCACCCCTCCACTTT.

The chain joins TRBV6-6 to TRBJ2-1; 14 bases are shared with TRBD2. The CDR3 extends over 16 amino acids. Germline V gene sequence: CDR1 MNHNY, CDR2 SVGAGI (reference sequence). V trimming: 6 bases; J trimming: 4 bases; junction bases outside the gene matches: 5. In nucleotides, the CDR3 is TGTGCCAGCAGCCCGGGACTAGCGGGGGAATACAATGAGCAGTTCTTC. It yields the protein CASSPGLAGEYNEQFF.

The chain recombines TRBV5-4 with TRBJ1-1; 7 bases line up with TRBD1. The germline gives CDR1 SGHNT, CDR2 YYREEE (reference sequence). The CDR3 is made up of 15 amino acids. The ends lost 6 bases at V and 3 bases at J; junction bases unmatched: 11. The CDR3 reads CASTAARGVDTEAFF. The DNA for the CDR3 is TGTGCCAGCACCGCCGCCAGGGGGGTGGACACTGAAGCTTTCTTT.

The chain recombines TRBV21-1 with TRBJ1-2. TRBV21-1 is given as a pseudogene. The CDR3 is 12 amino acids. The CDR3 sequence: CASSNRWSGYTF. For the CDR3, the DNA is TGTGCCAGCAGCAATAGGTGGAGTGGCTACACCTTC.

As regards this clone: Other nucleotide sequences from this sample produce the same CDR3. The chain uses TRBV9 and TRBJ1-1; D gene unclear. In germline, CDR1 is SGDLS, CDR2 YYNGEE. This CDR3 has 13 residues. V was trimmed by 0 bases and J by 2 bases, leaving 5 bases between them. CDR3 nucleotides: TGTGCCAGCAGCGTAGACAGCAACACTGAAGCTTTCTTT. Translated, it gives CASSVDSNTEAFF.

The chain links TRBV9 to TRBJ2-7, with 8 nucleotides matching TRBD1. This CDR3 comprises 15 residues. Trimming took 3 bases from V and 2 from J; bases not matched to a gene: 7. The V gene's germline CDR1 is SGDLS and CDR2 YYNGEE. The CDR3 spells CASSAHDRGPYEQYF. DNA for the CDR3: TGTGCCAGCAGCGCCCATGACAGGGGTCCCTACGAGCAGTACTTC.

This sequence joins TRBV6-5 and TRBJ1-2; D may be TRBD1 (5 bases). The CDR3 extends over 16 amino acids. The germline gives CDR1 MNHEY, CDR2 SVGAGI. Deletions cut 2 bases from V and 2 bases from J, with 15 bases between. The CDR3 is CASSYLSAGKNYGYTF. The CDR3 DNA is TGTGCCAGCAGTTACCTATCGGCAGGGAAGAACTATGGCTACACCTTC.

This chain links TRBV18 with TRBJ1-1; D may be TRBD1 (5 bases). The CDR3 runs 14 residues. The germline V and J ends were trimmed by 2 bases and 1 base, with 8 bases remaining between them. Per the germline V gene, CDR1 is KGHSH and CDR2 is LQKENI. This CDR3 reads CASSPGASNTEAFF. The CDR3 nucleotides are TGTGCCAGCTCACCAGGGGCCTCGAACACTGAAGCTTTCTTT.

The rearrangement joins TRBV5-1 to TRBJ1-2; the D is unclear. The CDR3 spans 14 residues. Germline V CDR1 and CDR2: SGHRS, YFSETQ. The ends were cut back, 0 bases at V and 4 bases at J, with 10 bases in the middle. The chain's CDR3 is CASSLEQRGYGYTF. Written as DNA, the CDR3 is TGCGCCAGCAGCTTGGAGCAACGCGGCTATGGCTACACCTTC.

The chain recombines TRBV14 with TRBJ2-3; 7 bases map to TRBD1. With V trimmed by 4 bases and J by 2 bases, 9 bases remained unmatched. The germline V gene encodes CDR1 SGHDN and CDR2 FVKESK. This CDR3 contains 16 residues. The CDR3 DNA reads TGTGCCAGCAGCCCATACGGACAGGCCTACACAGATACGCAGTATTTT. As protein: CASSPYGQAYTDTQYF.

V and J are TRBV18 and TRBJ2-7; perhaps TRBD1 as D (5 bases). The V and J ends lost 3 bases and 7 bases respectively, with 16 bases between them. The CDR3 consists of 14 residues. CDR1 KGHSH and CDR2 LQKENI come from the germline V gene. The CDR3, as DNA: TGTGCCAGCTCACCGGGGCAGGGCAAGGAGGAGCAGTACTTC. Translating gives CASSPGQGKEEQYF.

The chain joins TRBV7-8 to TRBJ2-7; D is uncertain. V was shortened by 3 bases and J by 6 bases, with 15 bases between the two germline ends. This CDR3 is 14 amino acids long. Germline lookup yields CDR1 SGHVS and CDR2 FQNEAQ. The CDR3, as DNA: TGTGCCAGCAGCTTTTCCTCCTCCTTTTCCGAGCAGTACTTC. Translating it yields CASSFSSSFSEQYF.

This sequence joins TRBV6-4 and TRBJ2-3; 10 bases line up with TRBD2. The CDR3 totals 15 residues. Per germline, CDR1 MRHNA and CDR2 SNTAGT. Germline trimming cut 4 bases from V and 2 bases from J; bases unmatched to any gene: 3. The chain's CDR3 is CASSVTSGATDTQYF. The CDR3 DNA follows: TGTGCCAGCAGTGTCACTAGCGGGGCCACAGATACGCAGTATTTT.

In regard to this clone: The sample contains more than one DNA sequence encoding this CDR3. The chain is built from TRBV2 and TRBJ1-5; D is perhaps TRBD1 (6 bases). With 7 bases removed from V and 5 bases from J, the gap between germline ends came to 12 bases. The germline V gene encodes CDR1 SNHLY and CDR2 FYNNEI. The CDR3 contains 13 residues. For the CDR3, the DNA is TGTGCCAGCAAGGGGGGGCGGGATCAGCCCCAGCATTTT. This sequence encodes CASKGGRDQPQHF.

V and J are TRBV12-2 and TRBJ1-2; the DNA was not used to check the table's D call, TRBD1. TRBV12-2 is described as a pseudogene. The CDR3 length is 15 residues. CDR3 amino acids: CASRLAPGTGDGYTF. The CDR3 bases are TGTGCAAGTCGCTTAGCACCCGGGACAGGAGATGGCTACACCTTC.

This sequence joins TRBV12-5 and TRBJ2-2; no firm D call. The CDR3 has 13 amino acids. The germline gives CDR1 LGHNT, CDR2 FRNRAP. With 8 bases removed from V and 4 bases from J, the gap between germline ends came to 11 bases. The DNA for the CDR3 is TGTGCTAGTTCGAAGATCGGCACCGGGGAGCTGTTTTTT. Residues: CASSKIGTGELFF.

This chain connects TRBV11-1 to TRBJ2-1; 13 bases align to TRBD2. With 5 bases clipped from V and 10 bases from J, the junction kept 8 bases outside the gene matches. Germline V gives CDR1 SGHAT, CDR2 FQDESV (reference sequence). The CDR3 has 15 amino acids. CDR3 sequence: CASSLMTSGGSEQFF. The CDR3 nucleotides read TGTGCCAGCAGCCTAATGACTAGCGGGGGGTCAGAGCAGTTCTTC.

The rearrangement uses TRBV5-6 and TRBJ1-5, with D possibly being TRBD1 (5 bases). Trimming took off 1 base at V and 3 bases at J, with 11 bases between the two ends. CDR3 length equals 15 residues. In germline, CDR1 is SGHDT, CDR2 YYEEEE. CDR3 region: CASSLQGRYNQPQHF. CDR3 sequence (DNA): TGTGCCAGCAGCTTGCAGGGCAGGTACAATCAGCCCCAGCATTTT.

The chain couples TRBV5-6 to TRBJ1-1; tentative D call: TRBD1 (6 bases). The germline V gene encodes CDR1 SGHDT and CDR2 YYEEEE. The CDR3 contains 16 residues. The V end lost 6 bases, the J end lost 2 bases, and 20 bases lay between the germline ends. This CDR3 is CASTNDIGQPNTEAFF. CDR3 coding DNA: TGTGCCAGCACCAACGATATAGGACAGCCCAACACTGAAGCTTTCTTT.

The J gene is TRBJ1-2, the V gene TRBV6-1; 8 bases are a match to TRBD1. V was clipped by 6 bases and J by 5 bases; unmatched bases: 8. Germline values: CDR1 MNHNS, CDR2 SASEGT. The CDR3 is 14 residues long. As DNA, the CDR3 is TGTGCCAGCAGGGGATGGACAGGGAAATATGGCTACACCTTC. This sequence encodes CASRGWTGKYGYTF.